This TCR beta chain appears in the sequencing data of a study of T cells of healthy individuals. Germline CDR1 and CDR2: MNHNY and SVGAGI (reference sequence). This CDR3 region has 17 residues. V lost 8 bases to trimming and J lost 3 bases, with 25 bases between them. TCRdb itself ran the 5' RACE reads through MiXCR, one entry per CDR3 protein. The table records about 53,000 distinct CDR3 sequences, roughly 15% of them present only once. This clonotype came up a few times. The sequence came from a human donor in good health. The chain uses TRBV6-6 and TRBJ1-1, with a tentative D call TRBD1 (6 bases). CDR3 loop: CASGHRQDGYLDTEAFF. The CDR3 region has the DNA TGTGCCAGCGGACATCGACAGGACGGATACCTGGACACTGAAGCTTTCTTT.